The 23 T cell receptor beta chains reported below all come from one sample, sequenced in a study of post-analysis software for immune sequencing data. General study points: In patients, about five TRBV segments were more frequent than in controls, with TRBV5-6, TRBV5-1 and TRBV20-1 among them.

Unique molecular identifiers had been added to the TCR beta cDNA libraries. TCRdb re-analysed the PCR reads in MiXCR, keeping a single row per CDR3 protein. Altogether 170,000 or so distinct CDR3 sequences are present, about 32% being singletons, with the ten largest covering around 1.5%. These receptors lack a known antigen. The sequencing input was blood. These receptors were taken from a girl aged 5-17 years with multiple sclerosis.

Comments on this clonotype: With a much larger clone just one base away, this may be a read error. CDR3 DNA: TGTGCCAGCAAACTAGTGGGAGGAAATGAGCAGTTCTTC. Its protein product is CASKLVGGNEQFF. The gene calls are TRBV12-3 or TRBV12-4 and TRBJ2-1, with D possibly matching TRBD2 (6 bases). V gave up 7 bases and J gave up 7 bases, with 14 bases separating them. This CDR3 is 13 amino acids long.

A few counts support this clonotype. The DNA for the CDR3 is TGTGCCAGCAACAAAATACCGGAGAAGGGGGCCAATGAGCAGTTCTTC. Its translation: CASNKIPEKGANEQFF. The chain combines TRBV21-1 with TRBJ2-1; the D call of TRBD1 is as the table states it, not checked on the DNA. TRBV21-1 is described as a pseudogene. This CDR3 is 16 amino acids long.

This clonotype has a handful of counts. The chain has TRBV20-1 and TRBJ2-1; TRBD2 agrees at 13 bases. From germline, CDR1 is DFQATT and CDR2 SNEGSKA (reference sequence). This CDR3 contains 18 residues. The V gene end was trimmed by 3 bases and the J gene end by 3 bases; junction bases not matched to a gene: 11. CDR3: CSASRLAGGQMGYNEQFF. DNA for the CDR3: TGCAGTGCTAGCAGACTAGCGGGAGGACAAATGGGCTACAATGAGCAGTTCTTC.

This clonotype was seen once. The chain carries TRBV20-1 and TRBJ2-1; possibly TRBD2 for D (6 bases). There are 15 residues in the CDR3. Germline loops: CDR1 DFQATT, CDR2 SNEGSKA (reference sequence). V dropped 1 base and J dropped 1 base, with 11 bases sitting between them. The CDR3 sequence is CSARVPRGSYNEQFF. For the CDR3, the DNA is TGCAGTGCTAGAGTTCCGCGGGGTTCCTACAATGAGCAGTTCTTC.

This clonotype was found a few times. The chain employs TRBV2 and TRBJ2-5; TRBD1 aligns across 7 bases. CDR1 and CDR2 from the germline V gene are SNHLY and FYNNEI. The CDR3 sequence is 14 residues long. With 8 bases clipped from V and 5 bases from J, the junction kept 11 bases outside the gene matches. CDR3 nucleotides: TGTGCCAGCCGACAGGGTAGACAGTCGGAGACCCAGTACTTC. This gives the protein CASRQGRQSETQYF.

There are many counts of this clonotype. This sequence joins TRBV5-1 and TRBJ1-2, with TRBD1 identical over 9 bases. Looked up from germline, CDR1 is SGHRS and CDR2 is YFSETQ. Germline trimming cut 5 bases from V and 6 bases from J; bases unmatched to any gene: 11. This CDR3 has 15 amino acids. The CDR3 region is CASRKNRGLGHGYTF. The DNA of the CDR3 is TGCGCCAGCAGGAAAAACAGGGGGCTGGGCCATGGCTACACCTTC.

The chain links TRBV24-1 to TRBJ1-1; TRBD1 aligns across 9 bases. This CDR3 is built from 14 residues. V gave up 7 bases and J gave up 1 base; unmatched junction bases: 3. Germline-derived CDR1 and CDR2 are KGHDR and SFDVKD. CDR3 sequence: CATRKTGGNTEAFF. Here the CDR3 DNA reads TGTGCCACCAGAAAGACAGGGGGGAACACTGAAGCTTTCTTT.

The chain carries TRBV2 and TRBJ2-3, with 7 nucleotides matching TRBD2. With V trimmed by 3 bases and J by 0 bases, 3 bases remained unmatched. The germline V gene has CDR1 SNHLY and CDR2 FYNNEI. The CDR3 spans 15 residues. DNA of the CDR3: TGTGCCAGCAGTGATGACGGGAGGAGCACAGATACGCAGTATTTT. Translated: CASSDDGRSTDTQYF.

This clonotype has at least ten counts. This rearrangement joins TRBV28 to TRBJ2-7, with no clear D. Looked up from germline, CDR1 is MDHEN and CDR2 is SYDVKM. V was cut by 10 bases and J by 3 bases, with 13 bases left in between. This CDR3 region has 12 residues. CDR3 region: CATTTAIYEQYF. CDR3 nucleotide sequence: TGTGCCACCACGACTGCTATCTACGAGCAGTACTTC.

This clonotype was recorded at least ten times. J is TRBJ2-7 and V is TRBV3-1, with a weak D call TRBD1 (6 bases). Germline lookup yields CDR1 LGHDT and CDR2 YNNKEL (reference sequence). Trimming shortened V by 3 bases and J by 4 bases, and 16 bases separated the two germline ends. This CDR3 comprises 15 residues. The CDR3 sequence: CASSQGTGRWYEQYF. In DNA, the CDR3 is TGTGCCAGCAGCCAGGGTACAGGGAGATGGTACGAGCAGTACTTC.

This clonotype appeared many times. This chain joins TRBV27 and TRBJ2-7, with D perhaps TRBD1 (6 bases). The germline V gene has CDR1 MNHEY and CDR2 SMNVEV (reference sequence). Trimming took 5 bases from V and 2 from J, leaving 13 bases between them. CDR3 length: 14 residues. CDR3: CASSRQVGPYEQYF. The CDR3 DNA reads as TGTGCCAGCAGTCGACAGGTGGGACCCTACGAGCAGTACTTC.

The CDR3 is CRAGRGYGYTF. The CDR3 nucleotides are TGCAGGGCTGGCAGGGGGTATGGCTACACCTTC. V gene TRBV20-1 combines with J gene TRBJ1-2; 7 nucleotides match TRBD1. The germline CDR1 and CDR2 sequences are DFQATT and SNEGSKA (reference sequence). The CDR3 has 11 amino acids.

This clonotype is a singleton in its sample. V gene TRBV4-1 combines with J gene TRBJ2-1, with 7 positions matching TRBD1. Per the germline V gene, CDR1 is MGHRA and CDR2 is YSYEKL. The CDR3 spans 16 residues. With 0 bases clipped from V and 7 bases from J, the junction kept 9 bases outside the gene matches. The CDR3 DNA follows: TGCGCCAGCAGCCAAGATCGGGACAGTGGTCGAAATGAGCAGTTCTTC. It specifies CASSQDRDSGRNEQFF.

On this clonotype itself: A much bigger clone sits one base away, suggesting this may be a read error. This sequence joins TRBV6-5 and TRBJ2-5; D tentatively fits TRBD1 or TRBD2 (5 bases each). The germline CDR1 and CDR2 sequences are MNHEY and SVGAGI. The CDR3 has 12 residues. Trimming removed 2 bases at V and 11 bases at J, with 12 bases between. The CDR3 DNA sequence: TGTGCCAGCAGTTACGAGGGGAATGAGCAGTACTTC. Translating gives CASSYEGNEQYF.

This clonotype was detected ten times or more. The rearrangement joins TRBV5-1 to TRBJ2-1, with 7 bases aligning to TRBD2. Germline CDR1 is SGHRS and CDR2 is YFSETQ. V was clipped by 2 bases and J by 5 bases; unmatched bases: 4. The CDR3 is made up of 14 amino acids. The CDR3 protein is CASSFRLADNEQFF. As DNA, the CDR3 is TGCGCCAGCAGCTTTAGACTAGCAGACAATGAGCAGTTCTTC.

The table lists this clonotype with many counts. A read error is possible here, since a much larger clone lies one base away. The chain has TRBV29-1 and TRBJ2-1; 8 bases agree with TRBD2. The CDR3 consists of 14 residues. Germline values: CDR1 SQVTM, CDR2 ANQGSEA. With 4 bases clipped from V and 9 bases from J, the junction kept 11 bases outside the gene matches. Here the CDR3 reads CSVGGAGAWGEQFF. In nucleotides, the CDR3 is TGCAGCGTTGGAGGAGCGGGAGCCTGGGGTGAGCAGTTCTTC.

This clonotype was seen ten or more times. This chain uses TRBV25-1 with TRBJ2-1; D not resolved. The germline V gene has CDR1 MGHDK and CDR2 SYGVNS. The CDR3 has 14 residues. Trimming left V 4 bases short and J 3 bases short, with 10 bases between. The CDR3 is CASSAPLDYNEQFF. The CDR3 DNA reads TGTGCCAGCAGTGCCCCGTTGGACTACAATGAGCAGTTCTTC.

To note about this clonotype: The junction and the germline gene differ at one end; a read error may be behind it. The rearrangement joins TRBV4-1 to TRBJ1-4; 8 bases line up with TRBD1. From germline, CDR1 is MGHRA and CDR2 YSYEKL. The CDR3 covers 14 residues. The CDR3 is CAGSQSTDRDLLFF. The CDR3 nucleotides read TGCGCCGGCAGCCAATCTACGGACAGGGATTTACTGTTTTTT.

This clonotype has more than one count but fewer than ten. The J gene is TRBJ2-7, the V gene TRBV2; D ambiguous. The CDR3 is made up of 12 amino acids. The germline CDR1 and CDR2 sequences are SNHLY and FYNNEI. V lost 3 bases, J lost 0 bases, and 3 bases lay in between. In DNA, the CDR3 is TGTGCCAGCAGTGAGTCCTCCTACGAGCAGTACTTC. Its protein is CASSESSYEQYF.

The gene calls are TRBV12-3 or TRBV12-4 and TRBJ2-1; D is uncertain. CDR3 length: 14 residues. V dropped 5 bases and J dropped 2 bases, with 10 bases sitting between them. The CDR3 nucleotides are TGTGCCAGCAGTCCAGACTCGGCCTACAATGAGCAGTTCTTC. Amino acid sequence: CASSPDSAYNEQFF.

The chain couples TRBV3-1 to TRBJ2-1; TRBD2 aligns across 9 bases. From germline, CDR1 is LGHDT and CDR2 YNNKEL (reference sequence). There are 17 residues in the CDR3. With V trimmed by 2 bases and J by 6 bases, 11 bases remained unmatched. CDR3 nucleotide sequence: TGTGCCAGCAGCCAAAGCACGGTGGCGGGAGGGAGCAATGAGCAGTTCTTC. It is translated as CASSQSTVAGGSNEQFF.

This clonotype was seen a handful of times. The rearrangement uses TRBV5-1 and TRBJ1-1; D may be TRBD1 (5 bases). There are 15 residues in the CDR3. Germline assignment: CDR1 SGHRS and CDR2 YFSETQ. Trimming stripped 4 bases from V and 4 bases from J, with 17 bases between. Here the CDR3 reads CASSGGTGQGTEAFF. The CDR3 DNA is TGCGCCAGCAGCGGGGGGACGGGCCAGGGCACTGAAGCTTTCTTT.

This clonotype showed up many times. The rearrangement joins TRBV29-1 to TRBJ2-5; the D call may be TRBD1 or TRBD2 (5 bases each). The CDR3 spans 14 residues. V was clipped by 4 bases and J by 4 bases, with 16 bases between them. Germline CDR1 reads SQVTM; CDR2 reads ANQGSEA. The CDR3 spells CSVVPGGGGETQYF. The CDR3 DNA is TGCAGCGTTGTCCCTGGGGGTGGTGGAGAGACCCAGTACTTC.